This T cell receptor (beta chain) emerged from a study of T cells in localized non-small cell lung cancer. The study's findings and limits: The greatest T cell clonality was found in uninvolved adjacent lung (higher than in tumor).

Comment on this clone: Antigen specificity is unknown.

The assay was immunoSEQ multiplex PCR, and TCRdb's table has in-frame clones only and misses some. The sample holds some 71,000 clones, 70% to 90% seen once. CDR1 SGHRS and CDR2 YFSETQ come from the germline V gene. Trimming stripped 4 bases from V and 5 bases from J, with 15 bases between. There are 14 residues in the CDR3. The receptor's source is a female donor of 60 years or more with stage I lung adenocarcinoma. The gene calls are TRBV5-1 and TRBJ1-1; D is possibly TRBD1 (5 bases). The sample consisted of peripheral blood, taken before any cancer treatment. This CDR3 reads CASSPPVEGTEAFF. CDR3 nucleotides: TGCGCCAGCAGCCCCCCGGTGGAGGGGACTGAAGCTTTCTTT. The full variable domain, rest sourced from reference TRBV5-1 and TRBJ1-1, is KAGVTQTPRYLIKTRGQQVTLSCSPISGHRSVSWYQQTPGQGLQFLFEYFSETQRNKGNFPGRFSGRQFSNSRSEMNVSTLELGDSALYLCASSPPVEGTEAFFGQGTRLTVV.